This is a list of T cell receptor beta chains from one sample in a study of cytomegalovirus exposure and HLA in healthy donors. TCRdb's copy holds only in-frame clones and misses some; the assay was immunoSEQ multiplex PCR. The sample contains some 140,000 clones, 55% to 80% of which appear only once. Input material: PBMCs. Source of these receptors: a woman aged 40 to 50 in good health and CMV-seronegative. Both conserved end residues are part of each CDR3. The D gene is left open where the match is weak. Clone size is given for some rows only: seen once, a few or many times, or a class if the clone is expanded.

>-|TRBV11-2|-|TRBJ1-1
TGTGCCAGCAGCTTATTTACGGGGTGGACTGAAGCTTTCTTT
CASSLFTGWTEAFF
>-|TRBV5-1|once|TRBJ2-5
TGCGCCAGCAGCCGAGACCGCCCGGCGGGAGAGACCCAGTACTTC
CASSRDRPAGETQYF
>-|TRBV4-2|-|TRBJ1-2
TGTGCCAGCAGCCAACGGGAATTAAGAGACTATGGCTACACCTTC
CASSQRELRDYGYTF
>TRBD1|TRBV6-5|few|TRBJ1-2
TGTGCCAGCAGTGACGGGACAGGGAGTGGCTACACCTTC
CASSDGTGSGYTF
>-|TRBV5-1|few|TRBJ1-1
TGCGCCAGCAGCTTACAGCATAAGAACACTGAAGCTTTCTTT
CASSLQHKNTEAFF
>-|TRBV4-1|-|TRBJ1-5
TGCGCCAGCAGCCCTGGCAGGGGTTATGGCAATCAGCCCCAGCATTTT
CASSPGRGYGNQPQHF
>TRBD1|TRBV9|-|TRBJ2-7
TGTGCCAGCAGCGTAGGACAGGGGGCGCAGTACGAGCAGTACTTC
CASSVGQGAQYEQYF
>-|TRBV18|-|TRBJ2-1
TGTGCCAGCTCACCACGTCTTGCAGGGGCTAGTAATGAGCAGTTCTTC
CASSPRLAGASNEQFF
>-|TRBV4-2|few|TRBJ1-2
TGTGCCAGCAGCCAAGGGCCTAGGGGCTACACCTTC
CASSQGPRGYTF
>TRBD1|TRBV13|-|TRBJ1-2
TGTGCCAGCAGAATCAAGGGGGCTTATGGCTACACCTTC
CASRIKGAYGYTF
>-|TRBV5-6|-|TRBJ1-6
TGTGCCAGCAGCGCCACAGGGAAGGATTCACCCCTCCACTTT
CASSATGKDSPLHF
>-|TRBV7-9|-|TRBJ2-6
TGTGCCAGCGGACCGACGGGGCAGGGGTGGTCTGGGGCCAACGTCCTGACTTTC
CASGPTGQGWSGANVLTF
>-|TRBV10-2|-|TRBJ1-5
TGCGCCAGCAGAGAACAGGGAACTAGCAATCAGCCCCAGCATTTT
CASREQGTSNQPQHF
>-|TRBV28|-|TRBJ2-1
TGTGCCAGCACTTCAGACAGGCAACGGTCCTACAATGAGCAGTTCTTC
CASTSDRQRSYNEQFF
>-|TRBV7-6|-|TRBJ1-2
TGTGCCAGCAGCCCAACGACTGCCAGGGATGGCTATGGCTACACCTTC
CASSPTTARDGYGYTF
>TRBD1|TRBV7-2|-|TRBJ1-2
TGTGCCAGCAGCTCAATGGACAGGGCGCTTAGGTATGGCTACACCTTC
CASSSMDRALRYGYTF
>-|TRBV2|-|TRBJ1-1
TGTGCCAGCATTTTACAGATGAACACTGAAGCTTTCTTT
CASILQMNTEAFF
>TRBD2|TRBV4-1|-|TRBJ2-3
TGCGCCAGCAGCCAAACCCCAATACTAGCGGGGAACACAGATACGCAGTATTTT
CASSQTPILAGNTDTQYF
>TRBD2|TRBV2|-|TRBJ2-1
TGTGCCAGCAGTGAATACGGGGGGACCTACAATGAGCAGTTCTTC
CASSEYGGTYNEQFF
>TRBD1|TRBV13|-|TRBJ2-7
TGTGCCAGCAGCTCGACAGGGGTGTACGAGCAGTACTTC
CASSSTGVYEQYF
>TRBD1|TRBV4-3|-|TRBJ2-5
TGCGCCAGCAGCCAGGATCAAGACAGGGGGCTCCTAGAGACCCAGTACTTC
CASSQDQDRGLLETQYF
>TRBD1|TRBV19|-|TRBJ1-2
TGTGCCAGTAGTCAAACACAGGGGGCGCGTGGCTACACCTTC
CASSQTQGARGYTF
>-|TRBV2|-|TRBJ1-1
TGTGCCAGCCATCTGGACAGAGAGAACACTGAAGCTTTCTTT
CASHLDRENTEAFF
>-|TRBV27|-|TRBJ2-1
TGTGCCAGCAGTTTTATGGCGGGACGGTACAATGAGCAGTTCTTC
CASSFMAGRYNEQFF
>TRBD1|TRBV6-5|once|TRBJ1-2
TGTGCCAGCGGAGGGACAGGGTCCCCATTTTCCTACACCTTC
CASGGTGSPFSYTF